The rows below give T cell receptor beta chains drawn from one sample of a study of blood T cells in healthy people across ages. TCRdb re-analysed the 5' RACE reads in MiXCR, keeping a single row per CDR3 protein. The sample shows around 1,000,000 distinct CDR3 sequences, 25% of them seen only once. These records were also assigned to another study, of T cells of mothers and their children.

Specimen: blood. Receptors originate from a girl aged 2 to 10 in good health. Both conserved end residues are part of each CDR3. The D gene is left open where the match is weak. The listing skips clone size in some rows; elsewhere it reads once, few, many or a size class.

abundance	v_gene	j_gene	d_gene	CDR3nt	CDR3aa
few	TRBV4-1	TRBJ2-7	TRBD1	TGCGCCAGCAGCCAAGTACAGGGACAGGTCCCCTACGAGCAGTACTTC	CASSQVQGQVPYEQYF
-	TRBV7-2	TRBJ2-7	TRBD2	TGTGCCAGCAGGGGAGCGGGAAGATCTTACGAGCAGTACTTC	CASRGAGRSYEQYF
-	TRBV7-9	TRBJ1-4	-	TGTGCCAGCAGCGGAGGCGCTTACGGGACTAATGAACAACTGTTTTTT	CASSGGAYGTNEQLFF
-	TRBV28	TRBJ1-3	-	TGTGCCAGCAGTTTAGACTACGCTACATCTGGAAACACCATATATTTT	CASSLDYATSGNTIYF
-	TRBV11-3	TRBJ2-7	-	TGTGCCAGCAGCTTAGGACCTCGAAAGGGCGAGCAGTACTTC	CASSLGPRKGEQYF
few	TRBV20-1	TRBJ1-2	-	TGCAGTGCTGACGGAGATTATGGCTACACCTTC	CSADGDYGYTF
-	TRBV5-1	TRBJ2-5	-	TGCGCCAGCAGCTTGAGGAGCGGCTACCAAGAGACCCAGTACTTC	CASSLRSGYQETQYF
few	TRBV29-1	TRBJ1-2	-	TGCAGCGTTAGGCAGGCCCAGGTTGGCTACACCTTC	CSVRQAQVGYTF
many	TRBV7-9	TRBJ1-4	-	TGTGCCAGCAGGGGTTGGTCTAATGAAAAACTGTTTTTT	CASRGWSNEKLFF
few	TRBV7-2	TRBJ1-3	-	TGTGCCAGCAGCTTAAAATCCGCTGGAAACACCATATATTTT	CASSLKSAGNTIYF
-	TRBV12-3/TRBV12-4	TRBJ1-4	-	TGTGCCAGCAGTTTCATAGGTTGGACTAATGAAAAACTGTTTTTT	CASSFIGWTNEKLFF
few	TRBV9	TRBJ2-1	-	TGTGCCAGCAGTCGGAGGCTTAGCTCCTACAATGAGCAGTTCTTC	CASSRRLSSYNEQFF
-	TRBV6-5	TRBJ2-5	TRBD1	TGTGCCAGCAGTTACTCGGGACAGGGGTCGGAGACCCAGTACTTC	CASSYSGQGSETQYF
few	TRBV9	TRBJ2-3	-	TGTGCCAGCAGCGTTGACCTGTTCACAGATACGCAGTATTTT	CASSVDLFTDTQYF
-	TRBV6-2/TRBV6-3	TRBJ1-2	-	TGTGCCAGCAGTTACGCTGATGACTATGGCTACACCTTC	CASSYADDYGYTF
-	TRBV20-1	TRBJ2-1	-	TGCAGTGCTAGAAGGAGCGATGAGCAGTTCTTC	CSARRSDEQFF
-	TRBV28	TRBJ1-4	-	TGTGCCAGCAGTTTTGTTACGGGGGGCACGGAAAAACTGTTTTTT	CASSFVTGGTEKLFF
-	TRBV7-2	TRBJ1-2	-	TGTGCCAGCAGCTTAGCCAGCAGGGAGGGCTATGGCTACACCTTC	CASSLASREGYGYTF
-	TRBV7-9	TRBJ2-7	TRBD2	TGTGCCAGCAGCTCTAGCGGGAGTGTCGAGCAGTACTTC	CASSSSGSVEQYF
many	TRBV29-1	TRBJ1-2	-	TGCAGCGTCAACGGTGCGGGTTTCAACTATGGCTACACCTTC	CSVNGAGFNYGYTF
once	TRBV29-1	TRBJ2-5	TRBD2	TGCAGCGGACGGACTAGCGGGCAAGAGACCCAGTACTTC	CSGRTSGQETQYF
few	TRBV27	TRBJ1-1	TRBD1	TGTGCCAGCAGTTTAATGGCACAGGGGTACACTGAAGCTTTCTTT	CASSLMAQGYTEAFF
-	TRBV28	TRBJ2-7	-	TGTGCCAGCTCCAATCCCAGGTCCCCCTACGAGCAGTACTTC	CASSNPRSPYEQYF
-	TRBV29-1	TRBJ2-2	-	TGCAGCGTGACACTGGTGGCAGCGAACACCGGGGAGCTGTTTTTT	CSVTLVAANTGELFF
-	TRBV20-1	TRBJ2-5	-	TGCAGTGTAACTGGTTCGGCGGGTTTTAAGGAGACCCAGTACTTC	CSVTGSAGFKETQYF
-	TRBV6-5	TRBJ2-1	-	TGTGCCAGCAGTTACTCAGTACAAGGGAACTACAATGAGCAGTTCTTC	CASSYSVQGNYNEQFF
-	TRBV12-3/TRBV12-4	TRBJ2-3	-	TGTGCTAGCAGGGCTCCTGAAGATACGCAGTATTTT	CASRAPEDTQYF
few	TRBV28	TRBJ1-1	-	TGTGCCAGCAGTTTAAAGGGGTACACTGAAGCTTTCTTT	CASSLKGYTEAFF
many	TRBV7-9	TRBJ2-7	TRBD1	TGTGCCAGCAGCACCGGGACAGAGGCTTACGAGCAGTACTTC	CASSTGTEAYEQYF
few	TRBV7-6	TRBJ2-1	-	TGTGCCAGCAGCCCGTTGGTCCCCGAGATAGACTACAATGAGCAGTTCTTC	CASSPLVPEIDYNEQFF
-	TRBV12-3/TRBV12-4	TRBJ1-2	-	TGTGCCAGCAGTTCCGGGAAGGGCTACACCTTC	CASSSGKGYTF
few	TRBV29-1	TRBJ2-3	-	TGCAGCGGGACCACAGGGAGTGGGACAGATACGCAGTATTTT	CSGTTGSGTDTQYF
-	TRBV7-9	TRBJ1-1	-	TGTGCCAGCAGCACTGGGGAGGCGGGAGAGAACACTGAAGCTTTCTTT	CASSTGEAGENTEAFF
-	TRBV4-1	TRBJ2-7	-	TGCGCCAGCAGTGCCGCGGGACAGCCTACCTACGAGCAGTACTTC	CASSAAGQPTYEQYF
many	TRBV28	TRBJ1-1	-	TGTGCCAGCAGTTTTTTGAGGGGTACTGAAGCTTTCTTT	CASSFLRGTEAFF
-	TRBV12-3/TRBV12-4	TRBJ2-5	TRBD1	TGTGCCAGCAGTTGGGACAGGGGAAAAGAGACCCAGTACTTC	CASSWDRGKETQYF
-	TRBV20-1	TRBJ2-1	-	TGCAGTGGTGGGGATTCCTACAATGAGCAGTTCTTC	CSGGDSYNEQFF
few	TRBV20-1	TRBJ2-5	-	TGCAGTGCTTTGGCAGGGCAAGAGACCCAGTACTTC	CSALAGQETQYF
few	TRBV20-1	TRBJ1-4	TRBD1	TGCAGTGCTAGGGACAGGGGTAGGGGAATTGAAAAACTGTTTTTT	CSARDRGRGIEKLFF
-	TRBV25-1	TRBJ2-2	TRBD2	TGTGCCAGCAGTGATCCTAGCGGGAACACCGGGGAGCTGTTTTTT	CASSDPSGNTGELFF
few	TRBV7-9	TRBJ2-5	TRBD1	TGTGCCAGCGTCCGGGACAGAGACCAAGAGACCCAGTACTTC	CASVRDRDQETQYF
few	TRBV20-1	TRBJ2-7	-	TGCAGTGCTAGCCGAGGGGCGGAGCAGTACTTC	CSASRGAEQYF
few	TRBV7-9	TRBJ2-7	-	TGTGCCAGCAGCTTAGGCCGGGGTGAGAGGGTCTACGAGCAGTACTTC	CASSLGRGERVYEQYF
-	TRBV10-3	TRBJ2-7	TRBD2	TGTGCCATCAGGGGACTAGCGGGGGGACTCAACGAGCAGTACTTC	CAIRGLAGGLNEQYF
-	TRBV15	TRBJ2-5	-	TGTGCCACCAGCAGTAAAAGGGGGGGCCTCCAAGAGACCCAGTGCTTC	CATSSKRGGLQETQCF
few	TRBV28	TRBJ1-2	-	TGTGCCAGCAGTTTAAACGAGAACTATGGCTACACCTTC	CASSLNENYGYTF
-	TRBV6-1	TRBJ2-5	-	TGTGCCAGCAGTGAAGTCGAGGGGATTGGGGAGACCCAGTACTTC	CASSEVEGIGETQYF
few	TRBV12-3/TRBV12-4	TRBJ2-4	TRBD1	TGTGCGACAGGGGGCGAAGGATTGGCCAAAAACATTCAGTACTTC	CATGGEGLAKNIQYF
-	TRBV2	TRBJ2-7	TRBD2	TGTGCCAGCAGCCAGGGACTAGCGAATTCCTACGAGCAGTACTTC	CASSQGLANSYEQYF
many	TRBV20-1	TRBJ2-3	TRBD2	TGCAGTGCTGCCCGAAGAGCGGGAGATGCAGATACGCAGTATTTT	CSAARRAGDADTQYF
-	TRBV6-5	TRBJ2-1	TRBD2	TGTGCCAGCAGTTACGCTAGCGGGGGACCCTACAATGAGCAGTTCTTC	CASSYASGGPYNEQFF
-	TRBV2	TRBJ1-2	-	TGTGCCAGCAGCGGACAGTCCCCCACTCTATACGGCTACACCTTC	CASSGQSPTLYGYTF
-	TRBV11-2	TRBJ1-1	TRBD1	TGTGCCAGCAGCCGCCGGGACAGCGAAGCTTTCTTT	CASSRRDSEAFF
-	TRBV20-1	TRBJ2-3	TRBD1	TGCAGTGCTAGAGTTTCCCAGGGACAGGGAAATTGGGATACGCAGTATTTT	CSARVSQGQGNWDTQYF